The clone carrying this T cell receptor beta chain was found a few times. The antigen remains undetermined. The data were obtained in a study of T-cell reconstitution after alpha-beta-depleted transplantation in children. Study conclusions and caveats: In some patients, recipient T cells and intrathymic progenitors surviving conditioning explained high day-60 diversity. After one year, T-cell counts and TCRbeta diversity mostly came from new T cells. The study reportedly traced alpha-beta T cells about two months after transplant to several hundred expanded graft clones.

Using unique molecular identifiers, the investigators prepared the TCRbeta library. One entry per CDR3 protein results from TCRdb running MiXCR on the PCR reads. The sample holds about 300,000 distinct CDR3 sequences, less than 9.5% seen once. Sequenced here: peripheral blood, sampled 360 days after TCRalphabeta/CD19-depleted stem cell transplant. This receptor was obtained from a female patient between 2 and 15 years old who had a stem cell transplant for Fanconi anemia, so the T cells may come from the graft donor.

The CDR3 DNA reads as TGTGCCAGCAGCTTCTCCGGGACTAGCGGGACGAATGAGCAGTTCTTC. Translating gives CASSFSGTSGTNEQFF. The J gene is TRBJ2-1, the V gene TRBV7-3; 13 bases align to TRBD2. Germline values: CDR1 SGHTA, CDR2 FQGTGA. The ends lost 3 bases at V and 7 bases at J; junction bases unmatched: 6. The CDR3 covers 16 residues.